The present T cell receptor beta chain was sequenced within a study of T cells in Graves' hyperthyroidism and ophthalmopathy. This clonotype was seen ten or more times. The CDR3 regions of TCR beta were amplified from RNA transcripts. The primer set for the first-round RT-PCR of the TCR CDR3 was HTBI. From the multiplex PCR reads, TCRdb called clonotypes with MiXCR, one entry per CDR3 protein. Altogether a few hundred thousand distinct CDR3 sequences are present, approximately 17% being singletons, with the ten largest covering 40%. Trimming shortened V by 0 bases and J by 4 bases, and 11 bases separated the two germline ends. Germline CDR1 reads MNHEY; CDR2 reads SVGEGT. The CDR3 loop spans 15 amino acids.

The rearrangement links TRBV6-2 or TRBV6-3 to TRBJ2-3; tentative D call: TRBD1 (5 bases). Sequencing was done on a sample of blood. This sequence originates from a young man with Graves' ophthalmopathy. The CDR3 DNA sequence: TGTGCCAGCAGTTACTCGTACAGCAGGGCAGATACGCAGTATTTT. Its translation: CASSYSYSRADTQYF.